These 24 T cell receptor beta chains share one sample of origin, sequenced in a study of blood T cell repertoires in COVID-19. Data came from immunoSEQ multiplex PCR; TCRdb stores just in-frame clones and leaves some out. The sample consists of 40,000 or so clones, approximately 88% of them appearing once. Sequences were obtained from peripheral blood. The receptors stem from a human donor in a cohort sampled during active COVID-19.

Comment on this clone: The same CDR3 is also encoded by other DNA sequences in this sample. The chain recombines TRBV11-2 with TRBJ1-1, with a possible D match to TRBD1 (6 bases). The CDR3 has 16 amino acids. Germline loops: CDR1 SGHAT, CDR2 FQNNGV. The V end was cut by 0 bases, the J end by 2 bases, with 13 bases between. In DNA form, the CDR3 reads TGTGCCAGCAGCTTAGAAGGGTGGGGGGGCAACACTGAAGCTTTCTTT. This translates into CASSLEGWGGNTEAFF.

This CDR3 is CASSEARDRGYF. The CDR3 region has the DNA TGTGCCAGCAGTGAAGCCCGGGACAGGGGTTACTTC. V usage is TRBV6-1 and J usage is TRBJ2-7; TRBD1 matches 10 bases. After removal of 0 bases from V and 13 bases from J, the junction contained 3 bases not matched to a gene. This CDR3 is 12 amino acids long. Germline CDR1 reads MNHNS; CDR2 reads SASEGT.

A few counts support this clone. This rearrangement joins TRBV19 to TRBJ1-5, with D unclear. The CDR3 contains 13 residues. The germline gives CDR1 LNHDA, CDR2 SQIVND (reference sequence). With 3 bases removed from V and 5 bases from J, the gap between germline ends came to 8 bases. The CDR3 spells CASSIQADQPQHF. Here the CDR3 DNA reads TGTGCCAGTAGTATCCAGGCCGATCAGCCCCAGCATTTT.

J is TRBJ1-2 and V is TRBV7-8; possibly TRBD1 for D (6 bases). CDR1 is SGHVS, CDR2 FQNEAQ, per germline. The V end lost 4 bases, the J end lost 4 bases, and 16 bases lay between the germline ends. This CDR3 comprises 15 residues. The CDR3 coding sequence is TGTGCCAGCAGCTCCTCACAGGGATTTTCCTATGGCTACACCTTC. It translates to CASSSSQGFSYGYTF.

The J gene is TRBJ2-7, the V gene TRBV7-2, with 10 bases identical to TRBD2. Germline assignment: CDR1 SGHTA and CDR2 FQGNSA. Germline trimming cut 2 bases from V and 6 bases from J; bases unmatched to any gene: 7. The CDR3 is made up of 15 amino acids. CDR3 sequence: CASSLLAGGKPEQYF. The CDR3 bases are TGTGCCAGCAGCTTATTAGCGGGGGGCAAGCCCGAGCAGTACTTC.

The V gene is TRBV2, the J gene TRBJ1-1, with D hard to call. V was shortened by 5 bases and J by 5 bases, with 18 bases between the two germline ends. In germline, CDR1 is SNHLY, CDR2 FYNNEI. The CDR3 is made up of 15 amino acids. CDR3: CASSPLGRPLTEAFF. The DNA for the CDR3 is TGTGCCAGCAGTCCTTTGGGCCGGCCCCTAACTGAAGCTTTCTTT.

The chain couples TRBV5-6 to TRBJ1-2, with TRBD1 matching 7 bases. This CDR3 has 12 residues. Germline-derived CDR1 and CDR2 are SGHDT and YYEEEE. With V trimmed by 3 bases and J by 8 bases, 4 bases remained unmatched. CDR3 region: CASSYDRDGYTF. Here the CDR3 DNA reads TGTGCCAGCAGCTATGACAGGGACGGCTACACCTTC.

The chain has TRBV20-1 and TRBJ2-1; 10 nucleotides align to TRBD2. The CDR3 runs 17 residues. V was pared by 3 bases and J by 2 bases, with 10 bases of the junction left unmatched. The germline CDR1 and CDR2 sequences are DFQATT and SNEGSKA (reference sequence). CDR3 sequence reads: CSASEVGLADTYNEQFF. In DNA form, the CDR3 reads TGCAGTGCTAGTGAGGTAGGACTAGCGGACACCTACAATGAGCAGTTCTTC.

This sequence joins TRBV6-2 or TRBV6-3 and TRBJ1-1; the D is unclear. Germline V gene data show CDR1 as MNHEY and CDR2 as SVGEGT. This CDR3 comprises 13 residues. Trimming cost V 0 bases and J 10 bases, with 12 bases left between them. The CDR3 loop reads CASSYSARVGAFF. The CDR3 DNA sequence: TGTGCCAGCAGTTACTCAGCACGGGTGGGAGCTTTCTTT.

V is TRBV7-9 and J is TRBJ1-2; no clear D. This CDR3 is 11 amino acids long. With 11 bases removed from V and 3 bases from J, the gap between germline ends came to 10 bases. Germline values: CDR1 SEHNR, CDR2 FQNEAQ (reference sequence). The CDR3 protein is CAGGEDYGYTF. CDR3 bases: TGTGCCGGCGGCGAGGACTATGGCTACACCTTC.

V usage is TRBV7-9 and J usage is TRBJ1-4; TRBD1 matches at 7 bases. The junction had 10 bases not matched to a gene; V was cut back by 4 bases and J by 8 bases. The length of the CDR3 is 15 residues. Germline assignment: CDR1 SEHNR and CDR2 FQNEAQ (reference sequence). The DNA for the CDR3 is TGTGCCAGCAGCTCGAGAGGGGGCCGGGGGGAAAAACTGTTTTTT. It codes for CASSSRGGRGEKLFF.

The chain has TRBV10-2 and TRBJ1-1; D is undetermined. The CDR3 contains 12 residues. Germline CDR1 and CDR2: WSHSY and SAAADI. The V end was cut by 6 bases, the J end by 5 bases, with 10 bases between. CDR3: CASREGDTEAFF. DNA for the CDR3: TGCGCCAGCAGGGAGGGAGATACTGAAGCTTTCTTT.

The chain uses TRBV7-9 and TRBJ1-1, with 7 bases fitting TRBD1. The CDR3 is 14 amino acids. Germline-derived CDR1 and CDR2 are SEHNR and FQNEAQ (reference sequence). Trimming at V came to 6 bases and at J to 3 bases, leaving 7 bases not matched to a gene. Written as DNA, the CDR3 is TGTGCCAGCAGTCATTCCAGGGGGGACACTGAAGCTTTCTTT. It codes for CASSHSRGDTEAFF.

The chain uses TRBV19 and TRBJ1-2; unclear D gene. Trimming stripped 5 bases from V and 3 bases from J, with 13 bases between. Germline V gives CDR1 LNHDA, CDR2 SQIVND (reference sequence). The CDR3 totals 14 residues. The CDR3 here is CASSYSPGDYGYTF. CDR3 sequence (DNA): TGTGCCAGTAGTTACTCTCCTGGAGACTATGGCTACACCTTC.

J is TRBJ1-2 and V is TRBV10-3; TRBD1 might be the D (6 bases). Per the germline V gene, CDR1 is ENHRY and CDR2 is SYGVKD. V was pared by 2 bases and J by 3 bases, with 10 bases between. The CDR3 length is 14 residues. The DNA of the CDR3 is TGTGCCATCAGTGAGACAGGGCAGGACTATGGCTACACCTTC. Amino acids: CAISETGQDYGYTF.

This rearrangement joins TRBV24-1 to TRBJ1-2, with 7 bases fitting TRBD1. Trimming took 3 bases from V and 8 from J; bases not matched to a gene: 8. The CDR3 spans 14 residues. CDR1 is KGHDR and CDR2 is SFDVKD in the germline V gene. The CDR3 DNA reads TGTGCCACCAGTGATCCGACAGGGTTTCAGGGCTACACCTTC. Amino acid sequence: CATSDPTGFQGYTF.

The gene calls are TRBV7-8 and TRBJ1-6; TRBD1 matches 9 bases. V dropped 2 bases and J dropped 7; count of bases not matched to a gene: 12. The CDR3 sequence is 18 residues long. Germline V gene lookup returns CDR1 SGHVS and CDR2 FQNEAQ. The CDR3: CASSLSPPPGTGNSPLHF. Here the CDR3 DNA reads TGTGCCAGCAGCTTATCGCCCCCTCCCGGGACAGGGAATTCACCCCTCCACTTT.

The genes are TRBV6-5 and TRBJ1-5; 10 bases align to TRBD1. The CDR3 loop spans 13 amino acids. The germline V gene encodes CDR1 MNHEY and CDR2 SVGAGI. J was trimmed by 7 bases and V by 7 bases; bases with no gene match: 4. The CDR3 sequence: CASKGTGEQPQHF. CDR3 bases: TGTGCCAGCAAGGGGACAGGGGAACAGCCCCAGCATTTT.

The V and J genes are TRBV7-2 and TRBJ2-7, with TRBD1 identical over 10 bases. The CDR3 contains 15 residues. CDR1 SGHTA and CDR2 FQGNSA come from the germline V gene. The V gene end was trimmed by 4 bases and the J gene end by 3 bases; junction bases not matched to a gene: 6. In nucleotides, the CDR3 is TGTGCCAGCAGCTCGCCCGGGACAGGGGTCTACGAGCAGTACTTC. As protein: CASSSPGTGVYEQYF.

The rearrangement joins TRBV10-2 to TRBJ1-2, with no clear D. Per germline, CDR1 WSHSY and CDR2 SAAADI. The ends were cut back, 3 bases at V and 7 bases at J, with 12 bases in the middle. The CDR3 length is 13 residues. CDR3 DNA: TGCGCCAGCAGTGAATCAGGTGGAGGTGGCTACACCTTC. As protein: CASSESGGGGYTF.

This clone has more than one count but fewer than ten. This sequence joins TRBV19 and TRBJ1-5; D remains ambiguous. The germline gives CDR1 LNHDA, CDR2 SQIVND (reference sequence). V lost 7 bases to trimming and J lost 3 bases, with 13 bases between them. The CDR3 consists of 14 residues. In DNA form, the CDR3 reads TGTGCCAGTACCCATCGAGGGTTCAATCAGCCCCAGCATTTT. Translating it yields CASTHRGFNQPQHF.

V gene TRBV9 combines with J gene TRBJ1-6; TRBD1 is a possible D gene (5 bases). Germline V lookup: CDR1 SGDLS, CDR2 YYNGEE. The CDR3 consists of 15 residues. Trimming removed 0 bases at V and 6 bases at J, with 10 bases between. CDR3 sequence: CASSVEGFGNSPLHF. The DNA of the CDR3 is TGTGCCAGCAGCGTAGAGGGGTTTGGTAATTCACCCCTCCACTTT.

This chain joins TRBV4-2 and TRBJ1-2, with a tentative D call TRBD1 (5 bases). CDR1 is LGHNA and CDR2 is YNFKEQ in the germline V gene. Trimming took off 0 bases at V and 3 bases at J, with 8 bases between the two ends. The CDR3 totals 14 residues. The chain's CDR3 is CASSQERGDYGYTF. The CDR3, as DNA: TGTGCCAGCAGCCAAGAAAGGGGTGACTATGGCTACACCTTC.

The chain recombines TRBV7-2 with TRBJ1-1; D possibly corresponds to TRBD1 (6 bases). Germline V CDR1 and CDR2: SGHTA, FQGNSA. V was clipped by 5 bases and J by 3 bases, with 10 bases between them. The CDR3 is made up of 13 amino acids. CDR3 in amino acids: CASSQQGYTEAFF. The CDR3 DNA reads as TGTGCCAGCAGCCAACAGGGTTACACTGAAGCTTTCTTT. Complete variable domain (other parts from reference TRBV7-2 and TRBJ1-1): GAGVSQSPSNKVTEKGKDVELRCDPISGHTALYWYRQSLGQGLEFLIYFQGNSAPDKSGLPSDRFSAERTGGSVSTLTIQRTQQEDSAVYLCASSQQGYTEAFFGQGTRLTVV.